The clone carrying this T cell receptor (beta chain) came up a few times. The authors' processing: Reference gene primer amplification gave estimated nucleated cell counts. The table came from immunoSEQ multiplex PCR; TCRdb's copy has only in-frame clones and leaves some out. The DNA gave D and trimming, while V, J and clone size come from that table. The sample lists 210,000 or so clones; approximately 84% were seen once. This sample is part of a study of blood T cell repertoires in COVID-19. Study summary: Donors in the United States, Italy and Spain gave samples during acute or convalescent COVID-19. The analysed material was cDNA or gDNA that came from T cells, B-cell-depleted T cells, or PBMCs.

This CDR3 has 13 amino acids. CDR1 is SGHTA, CDR2 FQGNSA, per germline. Trimming took 4 bases from V and 4 from J, leaving 8 bases between them. The clonotype comes from a woman in her seventies with active or convalescent COVID-19. The sample comprised peripheral blood. The rearrangement joins TRBV7-2 to TRBJ1-3; no reliable D call. This chain's CDR3 is CASSSSTGNTIYF. In nucleotides, the CDR3 is TGTGCCAGCAGCTCCTCCACAGGAAACACCATATATTTT.